Listed below are T cell receptor beta chains from one sample, sequenced in a study of response to subunit inactivated influenza vaccine. In TCRdb, the RT-PCR reads were re-called with MiXCR into one record per CDR3 protein. Of 550,000 to 600,000 distinct CDR3 sequences detected, about 11% appear once; the ten largest clones hold roughly 10%. Sequencing used PBMCs from blood, obtained on the day of vaccination. All receptors come from a man in his fifties who received an inactivated influenza vaccine. The CDR3 runs from the conserved cysteine through the conserved F or W. A D gene is named only where the DNA matches it firmly. Only some rows state a clone size, as once, few, many or a class for expanded clones.

>NA|TRBV6-6|TRBJ2-7|few
TGTGCCAGCACCGAAGGACCCTACGAGCAGTACTTC
CASTEGPYEQYF
>NA|TRBV6-2/TRBV6-3|TRBJ2-4|many
TGTGCCAGCAGTTACTCTGGCAGTAAAAACATTCAGTACTTC
CASSYSGSKNIQYF
>NA|TRBV5-1|TRBJ2-7|few
TGCGCCAGCAGCTTGGATACCCGCATAACTACCTACGAGCAGTACTTC
CASSLDTRITTYEQYF
>NA|TRBV6-2/TRBV6-3|TRBJ2-7|NA
TGTGCCAGCAGTTGGCGACAGGTGTACGAGCAGTACTTC
CASSWRQVYEQYF
>TRBD2|TRBV6-5|TRBJ2-7|NA
TGTGCCAGCAGTTACCTAGCGGGAGATCTCCACGAGCAGTACTTC
CASSYLAGDLHEQYF
>NA|TRBV20-1|TRBJ2-5|NA
TGCAGTGCTAGGCCCAGCGCACAGACCCAGTACTTC
CSARPSAQTQYF
>TRBD1|TRBV2|TRBJ2-7|few
TGTGCCAGCAAGGCCGGACAGGGCCCCTACGAGCAGTACTTC
CASKAGQGPYEQYF
>TRBD2|TRBV3-1|TRBJ2-7|NA
TGTGCCAGCAGCCAGACGGGGGGGCCTTTCGAGCAGTACTTC
CASSQTGGPFEQYF
>NA|TRBV9|TRBJ2-1|NA
TGTGCCAGCAGCGCCCGAAGGGGGGTTCTAAGGAATGAGCAGTTCTTC
CASSARRGVLRNEQFF
>TRBD1|TRBV24-1|TRBJ2-5|NA
TGTGCCACTGCACGGACAGGGGAGTTGGAGACCCAGTACTTC
CATARTGELETQYF
>NA|TRBV5-6|TRBJ1-2|NA
TGTGCCAGCAGCTTCCGCGGAACAGACCCCAGGAACTATGGCTACACCTTC
CASSFRGTDPRNYGYTF
>TRBD2|TRBV7-8|TRBJ2-1|NA
TGTGCCAGCAGCGCCGGGACTAGCGACCCACGGAATGAGCAGTTCTTC
CASSAGTSDPRNEQFF
>NA|TRBV18|TRBJ2-5|NA
TGTGCCAGCTCATCACTCCCGGGCGGGACCGGGGAGACCCAGTACTTC
CASSSLPGGTGETQYF
>NA|TRBV5-1|TRBJ1-4|NA
TGCGCCAGCAGCTTGACCAGCGATAATGAAAAACTGTTTTTT
CASSLTSDNEKLFF
>NA|TRBV5-5|TRBJ2-5|NA
TGTGCCAGCAGCTTGGCCAGGGGGAGCGGGGGACCCACAGAGACCCAGTACTTC
CASSLARGSGGPTETQYF
>TRBD1|TRBV29-1|TRBJ1-2|NA
TGCAGCGTTGGAAAGGGGGCTGGCTACACCTTC
CSVGKGAGYTF
>NA|TRBV5-1|TRBJ2-2|few
TGCGCCAGCACCCTCCACGGGGATCGGGACGGGGAGCTGTTTTTT
CASTLHGDRDGELFF
>TRBD1|TRBV7-6|TRBJ1-1|few
TGTGCCAGCAGCCCGGGACAGAAGAACACTGAAGCTTTCTTT
CASSPGQKNTEAFF
>NA|TRBV24-1|TRBJ2-7|NA
TGTGCCACCAGGGACAACTCCTACGAGCAGTACTTC
CATRDNSYEQYF
>NA|TRBV5-1|TRBJ2-3|few
TGCGCCAGCTGGGTCGGAGCAGGTATCACAGATACGCAGTATTTT
CASWVGAGITDTQYF
>NA|TRBV14|TRBJ2-4|NA
TGTGCCAGCAGCCAAACAGGGATGGCCAAAAACATTCAGTACTTC
CASSQTGMAKNIQYF
>NA|TRBV10-3|TRBJ2-5|few
TGTGCCATCAGTGAGTCGAGGCGGGACTCCTCAGAGACCCAGTACTTC
CAISESRRDSSETQYF
>NA|TRBV15|TRBJ2-7|few
TGTGCCACCAGCATAAACAGGGTCTACGAGCAGTACTTC
CATSINRVYEQYF
>TRBD2|TRBV29-1|TRBJ2-7|NA
TGCAGCGTCACTCTAGCGGGAGGTTCCTACGAGCAGTACTTC
CSVTLAGGSYEQYF
>NA|TRBV11-1|TRBJ2-1|many
TGTGCCAGCAGCTTCGAACAGGGACCCTACAATGAGCAGTTCTTC
CASSFEQGPYNEQFF
>NA|TRBV29-1|TRBJ2-5|many
TGCAGCGTTGTCTCCGGCTATCAAGAGACCCAGTACTTC
CSVVSGYQETQYF
>NA|TRBV20-1|TRBJ2-5|few
TGCAGTGCTAGAGATGCCCGGGAGATGGAGGAGACCCAGTACTTC
CSARDAREMEETQYF
>NA|TRBV5-1|TRBJ1-4|many
TGCGCCAGCACAAGGTCCGCCCGATCTGGGAATGAAAAACTGTTTTTT
CASTRSARSGNEKLFF
>NA|TRBV28|TRBJ2-3|NA
TGTGCCAGCAGGTCCCTGCGTGGACGGAGCACAGATACGCAGTATTTT
CASRSLRGRSTDTQYF
>NA|TRBV7-9|TRBJ2-1|few
TGTGCCAGCAGCAACCCCGGAGGGCGGAATGAGCAGTTCTTC
CASSNPGGRNEQFF
>TRBD2|TRBV12-3/TRBV12-4|TRBJ2-1|many
TGTGCCAGCAGCCCCCGTAGCGGGATCGCGTCCTACAATGAGCAGTTCTTC
CASSPRSGIASYNEQFF
>NA|TRBV6-1|TRBJ1-2|NA
TGTGCCAGCAGTGAAAGAGGACAGCGTTCCTCCTATGGCTACACCTTC
CASSERGQRSSYGYTF
>TRBD2|TRBV20-1|TRBJ2-1|NA
TGCAGTGCTAGAGGTGGTAGCGGGGATCCTGAGCAGTTCTTC
CSARGGSGDPEQFF
>NA|TRBV12-3/TRBV12-4|TRBJ1-5|few
TGTGCCAGCAGTTTGGGCAGGAATTATCAGCCCCAGCATTTT
CASSLGRNYQPQHF
>NA|TRBV11-2|TRBJ1-2|NA
TGTGCCAGCAGCTTATTTCCGGGAAAGCCTGGAGGCTACACCTTC
CASSLFPGKPGGYTF
>TRBD1|TRBV25-1|TRBJ2-3|few
TGTGCCAGCAGAGAAACAGGGGCCCGGACAGATACGCAGTATTTT
CASRETGARTDTQYF
>TRBD2|TRBV20-1|TRBJ2-5|NA
TGCAGTGCTAGAGATCCCCGGGGGGTCGGAGAGACCCAGTACTTC
CSARDPRGVGETQYF
>NA|TRBV29-1|TRBJ2-7|few
TGCAGCGTGGGACAAGGGATCTCCTACGAGCAGTACTTC
CSVGQGISYEQYF
>TRBD1|TRBV4-1|TRBJ2-1|NA
TGCGCCAGCAGCCAAGCGGAGACAGGGACGCGGAATGAGCAGTTCTTC
CASSQAETGTRNEQFF
>TRBD2|TRBV7-2|TRBJ2-7|few
TGTGCCAGCAGCTGGACTAGCGGGCCCTACGAGCAGTACTTC
CASSWTSGPYEQYF
>NA|TRBV4-1|TRBJ2-3|NA
TGCGCCAGCAGCCGGCTCTCTCAGGGCCTTGGGGCAGATACGCAGTATTTT
CASSRLSQGLGADTQYF
>TRBD2|TRBV4-3|TRBJ2-1|few
TGCGCCAGCAGCCAAGAAATAGCGGGGGCTAATGAGCAGTTCTTC
CASSQEIAGANEQFF
>NA|TRBV12-3/TRBV12-4|TRBJ2-3|NA
TGTGCCAGCAGGGGTCGGACAGATACGCAGTATTTT
CASRGRTDTQYF
>NA|TRBV6-5|TRBJ2-7|NA
TGTGCCAGCAGTTACTCCTTACAGGGTTCGACCTACGAGCAGTACTTC
CASSYSLQGSTYEQYF
>NA|TRBV7-9|TRBJ2-7|NA
TGTGCCAGCAGCCAGCGGGGAGGGGGACCCTCCTACGAGCAGTACTTC
CASSQRGGGPSYEQYF
>TRBD2|TRBV20-1|TRBJ2-1|NA
TGCAGTGCTACGACTAGCCGGTCCTACAATGAGCAGTTCTTC
CSATTSRSYNEQFF
>NA|TRBV10-3|TRBJ1-6|many
TGTGCCATCAGTGAAAGACAGAATAATTCACCCCTCCACTTT
CAISERQNNSPLHF
>NA|TRBV12-3/TRBV12-4|TRBJ2-2|NA
TGTGCCAGCAGTTTCGGGCAGGGCGACACCGGGGAGCTGTTTTTT
CASSFGQGDTGELFF
>TRBD1|TRBV20-1|TRBJ2-7|NA
TGCAGTGCCCTTCCGGGACAGGGATTCAGGAGCGAGCAGTACTTC
CSALPGQGFRSEQYF
>TRBD2|TRBV20-1|TRBJ2-1|NA
TGCAGTGCTAGAGATCTGAAGACTAGCGTCAGTGAGCAGTTCTTC
CSARDLKTSVSEQFF
>NA|TRBV12-3/TRBV12-4|TRBJ2-7|few
TGTGCCAGCAGTTGGTCCCTCTCCTACGAGCAGTACTTC
CASSWSLSYEQYF
>NA|TRBV5-5|TRBJ1-2|NA
TGTGCCAGCAGCTTGCCTAAGGGGCAGGGTACGGGCTACACCTTC
CASSLPKGQGTGYTF
>TRBD1|TRBV5-1|TRBJ2-7|NA
TGCGCCAGCAGCTTTTACAGGGGTCGCGACGAGCAGTACTTC
CASSFYRGRDEQYF
>NA|TRBV5-1|TRBJ1-1|many
TGCGCCAGCAGCTTCGGAGGTACACTAAGAGCTTTCTTT
CASSFGGTLRAFF
>NA|TRBV5-4|TRBJ2-2|few
TGTGCCAGCAGCCGTGGCTGGGCAGTCAACGGGGAGCTGTTTTTT
CASSRGWAVNGELFF
>TRBD1|TRBV29-1|TRBJ2-1|NA
TGCAGCGTTGAAGTGGGGGACAGGTTATACAATGAGCAGTTCTTC
CSVEVGDRLYNEQFF
>TRBD1|TRBV4-3|TRBJ2-7|NA
TGCGCCAGCAGCCAGGGGACAGGGGGCTACATTTACGAGCAGTACTTC
CASSQGTGGYIYEQYF
>TRBD1|TRBV9|TRBJ1-2|many
TGTGCCAGCAGCGGAGGGACAGGGGTACGGGGCTACACCTTC
CASSGGTGVRGYTF
>TRBD1|TRBV14|TRBJ2-5|many
TGTGCCAGCAGCCGAGGGACAGGGGAGACCCAGTACTTC
CASSRGTGETQYF